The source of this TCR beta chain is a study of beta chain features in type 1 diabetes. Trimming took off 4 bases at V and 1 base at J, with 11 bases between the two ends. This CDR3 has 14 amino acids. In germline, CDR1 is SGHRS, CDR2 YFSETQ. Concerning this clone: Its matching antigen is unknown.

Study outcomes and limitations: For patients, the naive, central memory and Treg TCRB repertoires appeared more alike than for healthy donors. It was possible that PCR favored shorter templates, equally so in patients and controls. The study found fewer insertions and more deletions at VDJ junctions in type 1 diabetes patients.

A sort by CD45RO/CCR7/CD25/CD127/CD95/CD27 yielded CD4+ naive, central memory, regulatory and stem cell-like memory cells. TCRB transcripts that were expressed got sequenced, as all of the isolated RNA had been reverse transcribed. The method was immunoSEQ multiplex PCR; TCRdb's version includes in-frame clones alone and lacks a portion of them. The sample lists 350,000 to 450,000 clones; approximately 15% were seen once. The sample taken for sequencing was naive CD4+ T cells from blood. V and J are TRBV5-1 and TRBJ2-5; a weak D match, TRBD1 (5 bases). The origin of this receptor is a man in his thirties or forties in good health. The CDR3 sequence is CASSHQGSQETQYF. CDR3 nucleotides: TGCGCCAGCAGCCACCAGGGAAGCCAAGAGACCCAGTACTTC. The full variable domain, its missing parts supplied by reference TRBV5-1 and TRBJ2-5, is KAGVTQTPRYLIKTRGQQVTLSCSPISGHRSVSWYQQTPGQGLQFLFEYFSETQRNKGNFPGRFSGRQFSNSRSEMNVSTLELGDSALYLCASSHQGSQETQYFGPGTRLLVL.